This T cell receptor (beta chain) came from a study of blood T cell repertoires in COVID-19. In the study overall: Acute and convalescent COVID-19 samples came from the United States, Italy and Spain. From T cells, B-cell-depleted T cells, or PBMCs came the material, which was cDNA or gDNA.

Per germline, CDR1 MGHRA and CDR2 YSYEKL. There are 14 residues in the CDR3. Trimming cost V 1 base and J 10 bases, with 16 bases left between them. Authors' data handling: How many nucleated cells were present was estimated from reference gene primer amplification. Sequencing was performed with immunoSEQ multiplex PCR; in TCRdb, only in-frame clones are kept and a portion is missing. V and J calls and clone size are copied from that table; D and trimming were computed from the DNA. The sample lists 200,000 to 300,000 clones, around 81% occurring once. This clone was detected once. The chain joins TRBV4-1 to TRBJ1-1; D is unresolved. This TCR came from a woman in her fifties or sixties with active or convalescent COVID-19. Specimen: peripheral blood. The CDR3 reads CASSQGTREKGAFF. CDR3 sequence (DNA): TGCGCCAGCAGCCAAGGAACCCGGGAGAAAGGAGCTTTCTTT.